The 25 T cell receptor beta chains presented below share a single source sample, sequenced in a study of T cells in Graves' hyperthyroidism and ophthalmopathy. Researchers amplified the TCR beta CDR3 regions from RNA transcripts. TCR CDR3 underwent first-round RT-PCR with the HTBI primer set. TCRdb re-derived calls from the multiplex PCR reads in MiXCR, one entry per CDR3 protein. This table has roughly 380,000 distinct CDR3 sequences, roughly an eighth appearing once. Sequencing was done on a sample of blood. The receptors originated from a woman aged 18-29 years with Graves' hyperthyroidism.

This clonotype has a count of ten or more. The V call is TRBV4-3, the J call TRBJ2-3; TRBD2 is a possible D gene (6 bases). The CDR3 consists of 15 residues. The germline V gene has CDR1 LGHNA and CDR2 YSLEER. V lost 0 bases, J lost 2 bases, and 9 bases lay in between. The CDR3 loop reads CASSQDRGYTDTQYF. DNA of the CDR3: TGCGCCAGCAGCCAAGATCGGGGGTACACAGATACGCAGTATTTT.

This clonotype was counted at least ten times. The chain couples TRBV20-1 to TRBJ2-1, with TRBD2 identical over 14 bases. With 3 bases clipped from V and 2 bases from J, the junction kept 9 bases outside the gene matches. The CDR3 is 18 residues long. Germline loops: CDR1 DFQATT, CDR2 SNEGSKA (reference sequence). The CDR3 is CSASGTSGRRGTYNEQFF. In nucleotides, the CDR3 is TGCAGTGCTAGCGGGACTAGCGGGAGAAGGGGAACCTACAATGAGCAGTTCTTC.

The chain has TRBV29-1 and TRBJ2-1; 9 bases align to TRBD1. This CDR3 is 14 amino acids long. Germline-derived CDR1 and CDR2 are SQVTM and ANQGSEA. J was trimmed by 7 bases and V by 6 bases; bases with no gene match: 10. In DNA, the CDR3 is TGCAGCGTAGAGCCGGGACAGGGTTGGAATGAGCAGTTCTTC. Encoded protein: CSVEPGQGWNEQFF.

This clonotype has at least ten counts. CDR3 sequence: CASSFPAASEAFF. The CDR3 nucleotides are TGTGCCAGCAGCTTCCCCGCCGCTTCTGAAGCTTTCTTT. The chain combines TRBV11-2 with TRBJ1-1, with D unresolved. Germline assignment: CDR1 SGHAT and CDR2 FQNNGV. V was clipped by 3 bases and J by 6 bases, with 11 bases between them. CDR3 length: 13 amino acids. Full variable domain (rest looked up from reference TRBV11-2 and TRBJ1-1): EAGVAQSPRYKIIEKRQSVAFWCNPISGHATLYWYQQILGQGPKLLIQFQNNGVVDDSQLPKDRFSAERLKGVDSTLKIQPAKLEDSAVYLCASSFPAASEAFFGQGTRLTVV.

Many counts were recorded for this clonotype. The chain recombines TRBV15 with TRBJ2-2; D call uncertain. V was pared by 0 bases and J by 3 bases, with 8 bases between. CDR1 is LNHNV, CDR2 YYDKDF, per germline (reference sequence). This CDR3 region has 15 residues. The CDR3: CATSRDLGDTGELFF. The CDR3 DNA sequence: TGTGCCACCAGCAGAGATTTAGGAGACACCGGGGAGCTGTTTTTT.

This clonotype appeared many times. V gene TRBV24-1 combines with J gene TRBJ2-2; 9 bases line up with TRBD2. Trimming cost V 3 bases and J 4 bases; bases outside gene matches: 14. In germline, CDR1 is KGHDR, CDR2 SFDVKD. This CDR3 contains 19 residues. CDR3 nucleotide sequence: TGTGCCACCAGTGATCAGGCAGCGGGAGGCCTAGGGGGCACCGGGGAGCTGTTTTTT. Its protein product is CATSDQAAGGLGGTGELFF.

This clonotype was observed many times. The rearrangement joins TRBV2 to TRBJ1-1, with D possibly TRBD1 on 5 matching bases. The CDR3 loop spans 14 amino acids. Looked up from germline, CDR1 is SNHLY and CDR2 is FYNNEI. Between the trimmed V and J ends, which lost 5 bases and 1 base, there was a span of 11 bases. The CDR3 is CASSTGRRNTEAFF. The CDR3 DNA reads TGTGCCAGCAGTACAGGACGGAGGAACACTGAAGCTTTCTTT.

Of note for this clonotype: A read error may explain this, as a much larger clone is one base away. V usage is TRBV10-3 and J usage is TRBJ2-1; 10 bases match TRBD2. The CDR3 is made up of 16 amino acids. Germline V lookup: CDR1 ENHRY, CDR2 SYGVKD. CDR3 in DNA: TGTACCACCCATAGCGGGAGGCCCCCCGGGGGCAATGAGCAGTTCTTC. Translation: CTTHSGRPPGGNEQFF.

This clonotype was seen ten or more times. The chain has TRBV28 and TRBJ2-1; 8 bases are a match to TRBD2. V shed 5 bases and J 2 bases; nucleotides not matched to a gene: 5. The germline V gene encodes CDR1 MDHEN and CDR2 SYDVKM. This CDR3 contains 15 residues. CDR3 DNA sequence: TGTGCCAGCAGTGGTAGCGGGAAAACCTACAATGAGCAGTTCTTC. It encodes CASSGSGKTYNEQFF.

There are a few counts of this clonotype. The rearrangement uses TRBV11-2 and TRBJ2-3; D not certain. The germline CDR1 and CDR2 sequences are SGHAT and FQNNGV. With 0 bases removed from V and 6 bases from J, the gap between germline ends came to 10 bases. The CDR3 consists of 14 residues. The CDR3 loop is CASSLDPRSDTQYF. The CDR3 DNA follows: TGTGCCAGCAGCTTAGATCCTAGATCCGATACGCAGTATTTT.

This clonotype was counted only a few times. J is TRBJ1-4 and V is TRBV12-3 or TRBV12-4, with D perhaps TRBD1 (6 bases). The CDR3 consists of 13 residues. Trimming removed 11 bases at V and 2 bases at J, with 12 bases between. The CDR3 DNA is TGTGCCTCATCAGGGGAGACTAATGAAAAACTGTTTTTT. This codes for CASSGETNEKLFF.

This rearrangement joins TRBV6-1 to TRBJ2-2, with TRBD2 matching 9 bases. V lost 0 bases to trimming and J lost 8 bases; unmatched junction nucleotides: 7. The germline V gene has CDR1 MNHNS and CDR2 SASEGT. The CDR3 length is 16 residues. The CDR3 sequence is CASSEAAGGPFGELFF. In DNA, the CDR3 is TGTGCCAGCAGTGAAGCGGCGGGAGGGCCTTTTGGGGAGCTGTTTTTT.

This clonotype was recorded a few times. The chain has TRBV19 and TRBJ1-4; D is unresolved. V dropped 3 bases and J dropped 5 bases, with 10 bases sitting between them. The germline gives CDR1 LNHDA, CDR2 SQIVND (reference sequence). This CDR3 is built from 14 residues. The CDR3 reads CASSMSGWNEKLFF. The CDR3 bases are TGTGCCAGTAGTATGTCCGGATGGAATGAAAAACTGTTTTTT.

This clonotype occurred many times. The rearrangement uses TRBV29-1 and TRBJ2-7; TRBD1 matches 9 bases. Trimming cost V 5 bases and J 4 bases; bases outside gene matches: 6. Per germline, CDR1 SQVTM and CDR2 ANQGSEA. The CDR3 covers 13 residues. The CDR3 region has the DNA TGCAGCGTTACCGGGACAGGGATGTACGAGCAGTACTTC. Its translation: CSVTGTGMYEQYF.

This clonotype has more than one count but fewer than ten. This sequence joins TRBV30 and TRBJ2-7; 7 bases agree with TRBD1. In germline, CDR1 is GTSNPN, CDR2 SVGIG (reference sequence). The V and J ends lost 5 bases and 1 base, in that order; junction bases with no gene match: 5. The CDR3 runs 13 residues. The CDR3 DNA reads as TGTGCCTGGGGTCCGGGACAGTCCTACGAGCAGTACTTC. It yields the protein CAWGPGQSYEQYF.

This clonotype was found many times. This chain joins TRBV6-2 or TRBV6-3 and TRBJ2-7, with TRBD1 as a possible D gene (6 bases). This CDR3 contains 14 residues. V dropped 5 bases and J dropped 5 bases, with 16 bases sitting between them. Germline CDR1 is MNHEY and CDR2 is SVGEGT. The CDR3 DNA is TGTGCCAGCAGTATAGGACAGTTTTTGGACGAGCAGTACTTC. Translation gives CASSIGQFLDEQYF.

This clonotype has only a few counts. Given a much more abundant clone one base away, this may be a read error. The chain has TRBV7-3 and TRBJ2-1; either TRBD1 or TRBD2 may supply D (6 bases each). Germline V gene data show CDR1 as SGHTA and CDR2 as FQGTGA. The germline V and J ends were trimmed by 1 base and 8 bases, with 15 bases remaining between them. CDR3 length: 15 amino acids. CDR3 bases: TGTGCCAGCAGCTTAAGCCCAGGGGACTGGGATGAGCAGTTCTTC. Translated: CASSLSPGDWDEQFF.

The chain is built from TRBV4-2 and TRBJ2-3; possible D gene TRBD2, 5 bases. CDR3 length: 13 residues. CDR1 and CDR2 (germline): LGHNA, YNFKEQ. Between the trimmed V and J ends, which lost 2 bases and 5 bases, there was a span of 8 bases. The CDR3 region is CASSQPSGDTQYF. CDR3 DNA sequence: TGTGCCAGCAGCCAACCGAGCGGAGATACGCAGTATTTT.

This clonotype was seen repeatedly, ten times or more. The chain employs TRBV29-1 and TRBJ1-2; tentative D call: TRBD1 (6 bases). The ends were cut back, 3 bases at V and 7 bases at J, with 12 bases in the middle. The CDR3 loop spans 12 amino acids. Germline-derived CDR1 and CDR2 are SQVTM and ANQGSEA. This CDR3 reads CSVDGLGGGYTF. In DNA, the CDR3 is TGCAGCGTTGACGGCCTAGGGGGTGGCTACACCTTC.

The chain uses TRBV5-6 and TRBJ2-7, with TRBD2 identical over 7 bases. V trimming: 8 bases; J trimming: 3 bases; junction bases outside the gene matches: 11. CDR1 and CDR2 (germline): SGHDT, YYEEEE. This CDR3 has 14 residues. CDR3 DNA: TGTGCCAGGGGGGGGGGACCCCCTCTCTACGAGCAGTACTTC. Translated, it gives CARGGGPPLYEQYF.

In this sample, this clonotype turned up a few times. The chain carries TRBV7-9 and TRBJ2-7; no definite D call. Trimming stripped 5 bases from V and 5 bases from J, with 16 bases between. Germline assignment: CDR1 SEHNR and CDR2 FQNEAQ (reference sequence). This CDR3 has 14 residues. The CDR3 DNA reads TGTGCCAGCAGCCCCCACCGAAGGACCCACGAGCAGTACTTC. Protein: CASSPHRRTHEQYF.

This clonotype was detected only a few times. J is TRBJ1-6 and V is TRBV2, with D unresolved. Germline assignment: CDR1 SNHLY and CDR2 FYNNEI. V shed 2 bases and J shed 5 bases, with 7 bases lying between them. CDR3 size: 14 residues. The CDR3 here is CASSESVNNSPLHF. The CDR3 nucleotides read TGTGCCAGCAGTGAATCTGTTAATAATTCACCCCTCCACTTT.

At least ten counts were recorded for this clonotype. V and J are TRBV6-1 and TRBJ2-1; 14 bases agree with TRBD2. Germline CDR1 reads MNHNS; CDR2 reads SASEGT. The J segment lost 6 bases and the V segment lost 8 bases, leaving 6 bases of the junction unmatched. CDR3 length: 15 amino acids. The CDR3 nucleotides are TGTGCCAGCGGTAAGACTAGCGGGAGGGCCAATGAGCAGTTCTTC. This gives the protein CASGKTSGRANEQFF.

This clonotype has ten or more counts. J is TRBJ1-1 and V is TRBV19; D remains unclear. Germline CDR1 is LNHDA and CDR2 is SQIVND (reference sequence). The CDR3 covers 12 residues. V was pared by 8 bases and J by 1 base, with 8 bases between. CDR3 amino acids: CASWNRNTEAFF. CDR3 DNA sequence: TGTGCCAGTTGGAACAGGAACACTGAAGCTTTCTTT.

The chain combines TRBV4-1 with TRBJ1-1; 8 bases match TRBD1. The CDR3 runs to 15 residues. Germline V gives CDR1 MGHRA, CDR2 YSYEKL. With V trimmed by 4 bases and J by 1 base, 5 bases remained unmatched. As DNA, the CDR3 is TGCGCCAGCAGCCCCGGACAGGGATGGAACACTGAAGCTTTCTTT. Protein: CASSPGQGWNTEAFF.